The text below deals with one T cell receptor beta chain. No antigen is known for it. Looked up from germline, CDR1 is DFQATT and CDR2 is SNEGSKA (reference sequence). The CDR3 has 13 residues. Trimming took off 3 bases at V and 9 bases at J, with 18 bases between the two ends. TCRdb recomputed calls from the 5' RACE reads with MiXCR, one row per CDR3 protein. The sample contains roughly 250,000 distinct CDR3 sequences, approximately 9% of which appear only once. These data originate in a study of CD8 T cells in ankylosing spondylitis. Whole-study findings and limits: Characteristic, it appeared, of ankylosing spondylitis blood was a TCR beta motif of roughly 8 highly homologous variants.

V and J are TRBV20-1 and TRBJ2-7; no reliable D call. The sample comprised blood, either unsorted or a sorted T cell fraction (not recorded which). The sequence derives from a male donor with ankylosing spondylitis or in good health (not recorded which). The CDR3 here is CSARGGGASGQYF. As DNA, the CDR3 is TGCAGTGCTAGGGGCGGCGGCGCATCAGGGCAGTACTTC.